This T cell receptor beta chain was profiled in a study of breast tumors, draining lymph nodes, adjacent tissues (dated by TCRdb to the mid-2010s). In terms of the full investigation: In breast cancer patients, the study compared the TCR beta repertoires of tumor, adjacent nontumor tissue and axillary lymph nodes. In human breast cancer, the study set out to assess how tumor, surrounding tissue and draining lymph node repertoires relate to one another and whether T cells might be exchanged between them.

As to this clonotype: The antigen it recognizes is unknown. No base qualities exist here, and no much larger clone lies one base off it.

After removal of 1 base from V and 7 bases from J, the junction retains 10 bases not matched to a gene. Reading from cysteine to phenylalanine, the CDR3 counts 16 amino acids. Solely the CDR3 DNA is kept, with 48 bases framed from the first base. The germline V gene gives CDR1 as SGHAT and CDR2 as FQNNGV. General conclusions and limits of the study: Tumor T-cell repertoires showed less diversity than lymph node repertoires and more diversity than nontumor tissue repertoires, and tumor T-cell repertoires showed preferential V and J gene usage. The similarity between tumor and nontumor tissue repertoires was significantly greater in luminal-like breast cancer than in basal-like breast cancer. Rather than being directly demonstrated, the conclusion that tumor T cells originate in lymph nodes was presented as consistent with a hypothesis. A scenario in which most tumor T cells derive from the lymph node and then expand within tumor tissue was judged to be consistent with the data.

Reads for this sample came from an Illumina HiSeq 2000. Multiplex PCR amplification was used to generate the TCR beta chain libraries. High-throughput sequencing was used to analyze the amplified TCR beta chain products. TCRdb's own reprocessing of the public reads used fastp at Q25 and MiXCR and kept productive beta chains. When rows share a CDR3 protein, they turn into one entry using the most common DNA and genes. The sample table records 70,000 or so distinct CDR3 sequences; roughly two fifths of these occur just once. The ten largest make up approximately 9.1% of the sample. The rearrangement joined TRBV11-2 to TRBJ2-3, with 8 bases in between that match TRBD1. Source material: breast tumor tissue. This clonotype was obtained from a female donor with breast cancer. Some clones in this sample may be carry-over from other donors' samples. Read as DNA, the sequence is TGTGCCAGCAGCTTAGGGAGGACAGGGAAAGTCCATACGCAGTATTTT. It translates as CASSLGRTGKVHTQYF. The full variable domain, with segments outside the CDR3 supplied by the reference TRBV11-2 and TRBJ2-3 proteins, appears as EAGVAQSPRYKIIEKRQSVAFWCNPISGHATLYWYQQILGQGPKLLIQFQNNGVVDDSQLPKDRFSAERLKGVDSTLKIQPAKLEDSAVYLCASSLGRTGKVHTQYFGPGTRLTVL.